Here is one TCR beta chain with its context. This sample stems from a study of blood T cell repertoires in COVID-19. Study as a whole: Specimens from acute and convalescent COVID-19 originated in the United States, Italy and Spain. Sample material is recorded as cDNA or gDNA derived from T cells, B-cell-depleted T cells, or PBMCs.

In the original workflow: Nucleated cell counts were estimated from reference gene primer amplification. Only in-frame clones appear in the TCRdb table, and some are missing; sequencing was by immunoSEQ multiplex PCR. V and J calls and clone size are given by that table; D and trimming were obtained from the DNA. This sample has about 110,000 clones; 70% to 80% occur once, and the top ten carry under 10%. Losses at the gene ends were 5 bases for V and 7 bases for J; bases not matched to a gene: 20. Germline CDR1 SEHNR, CDR2 FQNEAQ (reference sequence). This CDR3 has 18 amino acids. Sequences were obtained from peripheral blood. This rearrangement joins TRBV7-9 to TRBJ1-2; 9 bases agree with TRBD1. The clonotype comes from a woman aged 55-70 years with acute or convalescent COVID-19. CDR3 region: CASSDRDRAPFLGGGYTF. CDR3 bases: TGTGCCAGCAGCGACCGGGACAGGGCTCCTTTTCTTGGTGGTGGCTACACCTTC.